This T cell receptor (beta chain) was recovered during a study of blood T cells in healthy people across ages. It was with a sample-barcoded 5' primer and a J-beta primer mix that a second PCR of roughly 6 to 11 cycles was run. In TCRdb, the 5' RACE reads were re-called with MiXCR into one record per CDR3 protein. The repertoire holds roughly 680,000 distinct CDR3 sequences, with roughly 50% as singletons. The study recruited healthy Caucasian donors from Russia who were aged roughly 6 to 100. Peripheral blood was drawn, about 9.1 milliliters per donor. PBMCs, at least 7 million per sample, were isolated. The length of the CDR3 is 15 residues. The V end was cut by 6 bases, the J end by 2 bases, with 16 bases between. CDR1 and CDR2 (germline): MNHEY, SVGAGI. Study-wide results and caveats: CMV status of donors was unknown, possibly confounding expanded clonotype changes.

Remarks on this clonotype: Its target is unknown.

This chain links TRBV6-5 with TRBJ1-2, with a tentative D call TRBD1 (5 bases). The specimen was blood. The TCR originated in a woman aged 55-69 years in good health. The CDR3 spells CASRSVQGANYGYTF. The CDR3 DNA follows: TGTGCCAGCAGATCGGTCCAGGGAGCAAACTATGGCTACACCTTC.